The T cell receptor (beta chain) described here comes from a study of beta chain features in type 1 diabetes. Study results and caveats: All four CD4+ subsets of Type 1 diabetes patients contained TCRB CDR3s that were moderately but significantly shorter.

Trimming at V came to 3 bases and at J to 6 bases, leaving 14 bases not matched to a gene. The CDR3 has 17 amino acids. Per germline, CDR1 SGHDT and CDR2 YYEEEE. The entirety of the isolated RNA underwent reverse transcription, so expressed TCRB transcripts were sequenced. Here immunoSEQ multiplex PCR was the method, and the copy in TCRdb shows in-frame clones only, minus some. Of roughly 50,000 clones listed, under 55% are singletons. As concerns this clone: What it binds is unknown.

The gene calls are TRBV5-6 and TRBJ1-4; TRBD1 matches 7 bases. Sequenced: Tregs from blood. The sequence came from a young man with type 1 diabetes. The CDR3 nucleotides are TGTGCCAGCAGCTACACCCCTCACAGGGGACCGGATGAAAAACTGTTTTTT. Protein sequence: CASSYTPHRGPDEKLFF.